This TCR beta chain appears in the sequencing data of a study of T cells in severe cutaneous drug reactions (dated by TCRdb to between 2018 and 2020). As for the study more broadly: Patients were recruited between about 2011 and 2019 from Taiwan, Thailand and a European registry network. Only patients with a probable or definite SJS/TEN or DRESS diagnosis by RegiSCAR criteria were enrolled. The culprit drug was assigned using the Naranjo algorithm and the ALDEN drug causality algorithm. Blister fluids/cells, PBMC and other biological samples were taken from patients in the acute stage or the recovery stage. The study combined bulk TCR sequencing with single-cell sequencing, quantitative PCR validation, functional assays and transgenic mouse experiments. To build the libraries, iRepertoire multiplex PCR was used, and the authors pointed to a comparison in which iRepertoire and 5' RACE methods, with or without UMI, captured abundant clonotypes similarly.

Frequency classes this clonotype as medium-sized (0.01 to 0.1%); no count is given. Its antigen is currently not known. For both bulk and single-cell sequencing, libraries were prepared with the iRepertoire multiplex PCR system and TCR subtype-specific primers. Bulk TCR beta libraries were generated by multiplex PCR with primers targeting V, D and J gene regions. Bulk TCR library preparation used roughly 85-500 ng of RNA per sample as input. An Illumina MiSeq was used to sequence the bulk TCR beta amplicons. The paper's processing steps were these. Sample misassignments and low-quality sequencing reads were filtered out during quality control steps. CDR3 was defined as the amino acids between the V-gene Y[YFLI]C motif and the J-segment [FW]GXGT motif. CDR3 clonotypes and TRBV and TRBJ gene assignments were based on the IMGT database. TRBV expression in each sample was normalized to the mean expression of the same gene in PBMC from about 42 healthy donors. The reads went through TCRdb reprocessing, and each CDR3 protein sequence gets one entry with no DNA. These V and J calls rely on TCRdb rather than the paper's analysis. This sample's table carries 2,500 to 3,500 distinct CDR3 sequences. About 54% of the sample lies in the top ten.

CDR1 and CDR2, per the germline V gene (reference sequence), are MNHEY and SMNVEV. The CDR3 contains 14 residues, cysteine and phenylalanine counted. DNA was not recorded. Beyond this particular receptor, the publication reports: A public TCRbeta CDR3 was found in all seven CBZ-SJS/TEN blister samples (mean roughly 15%) but was undetectable or scarce in tolerant-control and healthy-donor PBMC. According to the authors, further study is still needed to determine whether the public TCR generalizes to SJS/TEN caused by other drugs. CBZ-SJS/TEN patients showed strongly increased TRBV12-4 usage, with averages of 25% to 40% in blister cells and about 5% in PBMC.

Sequenced donors were patients with carbamazepine-induced Stevens-Johnson syndrome or toxic epidermal necrolysis (CBZ-SJS/TEN). Patients with drug-induced severe cutaneous adverse reactions had T cell receptor repertoires profiled by next-generation sequencing to look for drug-specific clonotypes. The RNA source was either peripheral blood mononuclear cells or blister cells from skin lesions. Source material: cells from a skin blister. The cell subset or site label here, explained by the study, means: unsorted cells from skin lesion blisters. The chain joins TRBV27 to TRBJ2-7; the TCRdb D gene call, TRBD2, has no DNA to confirm it. This TCR was sampled from a human donor with toxic epidermal necrolysis, a severe cutaneous drug reaction. The CDR3 in this case is CASSLTSGSYEQYF.